This T cell receptor (beta chain) was sequenced for a study of OX40 agonist ivuxolimab in advanced cancers. The wider study: Patients in the trial were receiving intravenous ivuxolimab every 2 weeks, at doses of 0.01 to 10 mg/kg. Study-wide findings and caveats: Clonal expansion was among the lowest in partial responders at 0.1-3.0 mg/kg, especially CD8+.

With respect to this clone: Its antigen is still unknown.

Blood was sampled at baseline, cycle 4 day 1, and cycle 7 day 1. Germline V lookup: CDR1 LNHDA, CDR2 SQIVND (reference sequence). The CDR3 runs to 17 residues. Germline trimming cut 5 bases from V and 1 base from J; bases unmatched to any gene: 9. Generated by immunoSEQ multiplex PCR, the TCRdb table keeps only in-frame clones and is missing some. The table includes over 85,000 clones, roughly nine tenths detected once. The sequence derives from an adult with an advanced solid tumor such as melanoma, head and neck, liver or kidney cancer. This specimen consisted of CD4+ or CD8+ T cells sorted from blood, obtained in a trial of the OX40 agonist ivuxolimab. The chain has TRBV19 and TRBJ2-3; TRBD2 matches at 10 bases. DNA for the CDR3: TGTGCCAGTAGTGACCAATACGGACTAGCGGGCACAGATACGCAGTATTTT. Encoded protein: CASSDQYGLAGTDTQYF.